This T cell receptor (beta chain) was sequenced in a study of glioma-infiltrating T cells. To note about this clonotype: Its antigen is still unknown. Since a much larger clone is just one base distant, this may be a read error.

Study-level findings and limits: Above-expected tissue-blood divergence occurred in all gliomas, most in low-grade ones.

TCR alpha and beta CDR3 regions were amplified from RNA using iRepertoire nested multiplex PCR. Via MiXCR, TCRdb re-called the multiplex PCR reads, giving one row per CDR3 protein. In the table there are 170,000 or so distinct CDR3 sequences, about 46% of which are singletons. The origin of this receptor is a human donor with low-grade glioma or glioblastoma, undergoing nonglioma brain surgery, or in good health (not recorded which). The sequencing input was glioma tissue, nonneoplastic brain tissue, or PBMCs (not recorded which).

Here the CDR3 DNA reads TGTGCCAGCAGCCATGGACTAGACCATGAGCAGTTCTTC. Its protein product is CASSHGLDHEQFF. This sequence joins TRBV4-2 and TRBJ2-1, with 7 bases aligning to TRBD2. Germline V gene data show CDR1 as LGHNA and CDR2 as YNFKEQ. The trim removed 3 bases at V and 8 bases at J, leaving 4 bases unmatched. CDR3 length equals 13 residues.